In its sample, the clone carrying this T cell receptor beta chain was seen a few times. V lost 6 bases to trimming and J lost 2 bases, with 8 bases between them. The CDR3 runs 12 residues. The germline CDR1 and CDR2 sequences are MNHEY and SVGAGI. This entry comes from a study of response to subunit inactivated influenza vaccine. A single record per CDR3 protein comes from TCRdb applying MiXCR to the RT-PCR reads. The sample has about 520,000 distinct CDR3 sequences, around 25% seen once. The sample was CD4+ T cells sorted from PBMCs, taken more than 4 days after vaccination. The chain joins TRBV6-5 to TRBJ2-7; D remains ambiguous. The sequence was obtained from a man between 50 and 59 years old who received an inactivated influenza vaccine. The chain's CDR3 is CASRAPTYEQYF. The CDR3 region has the DNA TGTGCCAGCAGAGCACCGACCTACGAGCAGTACTTC.